This paragraph reports one T cell receptor beta chain. V was clipped by 9 bases and J by 3 bases; unmatched bases: 4. Germline V CDR1 and CDR2: LNHDA, SQIVND (reference sequence). The CDR3 is made up of 12 amino acids. Newly diagnosed hyperthyroidism patients aged 18 to 65 years had disease lasting under 2 months. Any patient presenting with uncontrolled infection, other autoimmune disease, pregnancy or lactation was left out. These data are taken from a study of T cells in Graves' hyperthyroidism and ophthalmopathy. TCR beta CDR3 regions were amplified from RNA. RT-PCR in the first round (using the HTBI primer set) targeted the TCR CDR3. Via MiXCR, TCRdb re-called the multiplex PCR reads, giving one row per CDR3 protein. The sample records hundreds of thousands of distinct CDR3 sequences, around 46% being singletons.

This TCR derives from a woman aged 18-30 years with Graves' hyperthyroidism. Specimen: peripheral blood or thyroid tissue (not recorded which). V usage is TRBV19 and J usage is TRBJ2-5, with 7 nucleotides matching TRBD1. The DNA of the CDR3 is TGTGCCAGCGGAGACAGGGAAGAGACCCAGTACTTC. This gives the protein CASGDREETQYF.